One and the same sample provided the 29 T cell receptor beta chains below, sequenced in a study of OX40 agonist ivuxolimab in advanced cancers. Assay used: immunoSEQ multiplex PCR; TCRdb lists only in-frame clones, some missing. The sample lists 55,000 to 70,000 clones; around four fifths were seen once. Sample: CD4+ or CD8+ T cells sorted from blood, taken in a trial of the OX40 agonist ivuxolimab. The receptors here all came from an adult with an advanced solid tumor such as melanoma, head and neck, liver or kidney cancer.

This clone occurred once. The chain is built from TRBV7-2 and TRBJ1-4; 7 bases align to TRBD1. Germline CDR1 SGHTA, CDR2 FQGNSA. Germline trimming cut 4 bases from V and 7 bases from J; bases unmatched to any gene: 3. This CDR3 comprises 13 residues. The CDR3 bases are TGTGCCAGCAGCTACGGGACAGCTGAAAAACTGTTTTTT. This gives the protein CASSYGTAEKLFF. Combining the CDR3 with reference TRBV7-2 and TRBJ1-4 gives the whole variable domain GAGVSQSPSNKVTEKGKDVELRCDPISGHTALYWYRQSLGQGLEFLIYFQGNSAPDKSGLPSDRFSAERTGGSVSTLTIQRTQQEDSAVYLCASSYGTAEKLFFGSGTQLSVL.

The CDR3 sequence is CASSLGRTENYGYTF. CDR3 bases: TGTGCCAGCAGCTTAGGTCGGACGGAGAACTATGGCTACACCTTC. V is TRBV7-2 and J is TRBJ1-2; no firm D call. This CDR3 spans 15 amino acids. Trimming cost V 1 base and J 2 bases, with 11 bases left between them. Germline CDR1 SGHTA, CDR2 FQGNSA.

This clone was recorded only once. This chain links TRBV28 with TRBJ2-2; TRBD1 might be the D (6 bases). V shed 6 bases and J shed 7 bases, with 15 bases lying between them. The CDR3 consists of 14 residues. Germline V gene sequence: CDR1 MDHEN, CDR2 SYDVKM. The CDR3 coding sequence is TGTGCCAGCAGATCTCCGGGACAAGGCGGGGAGCTGTTTTTT. Its protein is CASRSPGQGGELFF.

This rearrangement joins TRBV9 to TRBJ1-1; no clear D. Trimming removed 0 bases from V and 4 bases from J, with 10 bases in between. The CDR3 has 14 residues. Germline V gene lookup returns CDR1 SGDLS and CDR2 YYNGEE. The CDR3 sequence: CASSVDPVSTEAFF. The CDR3 DNA reads as TGTGCCAGCAGCGTAGATCCGGTCTCCACTGAAGCTTTCTTT.

The CDR3 coding sequence is TGCGCCAGCAGCGGAGGCACCACCGGGGAGCTGTTTTTT. The encoded protein is CASSGGTTGELFF. V gene TRBV5-1 combines with J gene TRBJ2-2; D may be TRBD2 (5 bases). Trimming took 4 bases from V and 4 from J, leaving 8 bases between them. Per the germline V gene, CDR1 is SGHRS and CDR2 is YFSETQ. This CDR3 comprises 13 residues.

This clone was seen only once. This chain links TRBV2 with TRBJ2-1, with D possibly being TRBD2 (6 bases). Germline V gene sequence: CDR1 SNHLY, CDR2 FYNNEI. Trimming removed 6 bases at V and 7 bases at J, with 10 bases between. CDR3 length equals 12 residues. The CDR3 coding sequence is TGTGCCAGCAGGTACGGGGGAAATGAGCAGTTCTTC. Its protein is CASRYGGNEQFF.

The J gene is TRBJ2-7, the V gene TRBV23-1; D call uncertain. TRBV23-1 is filed as an ORF, its function uncertain. The CDR3 runs 11 residues. V lost 2 bases to trimming and J lost 4 bases, with 3 bases between them. The CDR3 DNA is TGCGCCAGCAGTCAAGCGTACGAGCAGTACTTC. Protein: CASSQAYEQYF.

V is TRBV15 and J is TRBJ2-5, with unresolved D. Germline V gene sequence: CDR1 LNHNV, CDR2 YYDKDF (reference sequence). Trimming removed 0 bases at V and 1 base at J, with 6 bases between. The CDR3 sequence is 14 residues long. The CDR3 loop is CATSREARQETQYF. In DNA form, the CDR3 reads TGTGCCACCAGCAGAGAGGCGCGCCAAGAGACCCAGTACTTC. The full variable domain, in which reference TRBV15 and TRBJ2-5 provide the parts outside the CDR3, is DAMVIQNPRYQVTQFGKPVTLSCSQTLNHNVMYWYQQKSSQAPKLLFHYYDKDFNNEADTPDNFQSRRPNTSFCFLDIRSPGLGDTAMYLCATSREARQETQYFGPGTRLLVL.

The chain joins TRBV11-2 to TRBJ2-2, with 8 bases fitting TRBD1. Germline CDR1 is SGHAT and CDR2 is FQNNGV. Trimming took 6 bases from V and 6 from J; bases not matched to a gene: 9. The CDR3 is 15 residues long. As DNA, the CDR3 is TGTGCCAGCAGGCGTGGACAGGGACGTCCCGGGGAGCTGTTTTTT. It translates to CASRRGQGRPGELFF.

V is TRBV18 and J is TRBJ1-1, with D unclear. The CDR3 is made up of 13 amino acids. V lost 3 bases, J lost 1 base, and 6 bases lay in between. Germline V lookup: CDR1 KGHSH, CDR2 LQKENI. The CDR3 coding sequence is TGTGCCAGCTCACCCGAGTCGAACACTGAAGCTTTCTTT. This sequence encodes CASSPESNTEAFF.

Here the CDR3 DNA reads TGTGCCAGCTCACCACAGAGGAGGACAGATACGCAGTATTTT. This codes for CASSPQRRTDTQYF. The rearrangement uses TRBV18 and TRBJ2-3; a weak D match, TRBD2 (5 bases). V shed 1 base and J shed 3 bases, with 8 bases lying between them. This CDR3 is 14 amino acids long. The germline V gene encodes CDR1 KGHSH and CDR2 LQKENI.

In this sample, this clone turned up once. Here the CDR3 DNA reads TGTGCCAGCAGTTACTCGGATACGCAGTATTTT. Amino acid sequence: CASSYSDTQYF. V usage is TRBV6-6 and J usage is TRBJ2-3; D unclear. Germline CDR1 is MNHNY and CDR2 is SVGAGI (reference sequence). Trimming stripped 0 bases from V and 6 bases from J, with 1 base between. The CDR3 runs to 11 residues.

This rearrangement joins TRBV6-5 to TRBJ1-2, with 7 bases matching TRBD1. With 0 bases clipped from V and 8 bases from J, the junction kept 3 bases outside the gene matches. CDR3 length: 13 amino acids. CDR1 and CDR2 (germline): MNHEY, SVGAGI. CDR3 DNA sequence: TGTGCCAGCAGTTACTCGGACAGGACAGGCTACACCTTC. It codes for CASSYSDRTGYTF.

The chain combines TRBV15 with TRBJ2-1; a weak D match, TRBD1 (5 bases). Germline V gives CDR1 LNHNV, CDR2 YYDKDF (reference sequence). V lost 5 bases, J lost 14 bases, and 13 bases lay in between. The CDR3 is made up of 11 amino acids. For the CDR3, the DNA is TGTGCCACCAGCTGGGGCCCCGCCGAGTTCTTC. It yields the protein CATSWGPAEFF.

This rearrangement joins TRBV30 to TRBJ2-5; the D gene is possibly TRBD1 (6 bases). The tail of the sequence fits TRBJ2-7 better, so the J call may be wrong. From germline, CDR1 is GTSNPN and CDR2 SVGIG (reference sequence). The CDR3 spans 13 residues. The CDR3 region is CACSGTLDYEQYF. The CDR3 DNA reads TGTGCCTGTTCGGGGACACTGGATTACGAGCAGTACTTC.

The CDR3 spells CASRTGPGDTQYF. The CDR3 region has the DNA TGTGCCAGCCGGACAGGGCCGGGTGATACGCAGTATTTT. The J gene is TRBJ2-3, the V gene TRBV5-4; 8 nucleotides align to TRBD1. This CDR3 is 13 amino acids long. Losses at the gene ends were 7 bases for V and 6 bases for J; bases not matched to a gene: 7. Germline assignment: CDR1 SGHNT and CDR2 YYREEE (reference sequence).

This rearrangement joins TRBV29-1 to TRBJ1-4, with D unclear. This CDR3 spans 14 amino acids. Per germline, CDR1 SQVTM and CDR2 ANQGSEA. The V end was cut by 7 bases, the J end by 0 bases, with 12 bases between. The CDR3 is CSAADDPTNEKLFF. For the CDR3, the DNA is TGCAGCGCCGCGGACGATCCAACTAATGAAAAACTGTTTTTT.

The genes are TRBV7-2 and TRBJ1-1; D remains unclear. This CDR3 spans 13 amino acids. The V and J ends lost 7 bases and 5 bases respectively, with 14 bases between them. From germline, CDR1 is SGHTA and CDR2 FQGNSA. CDR3 sequence (DNA): TGTGCCAGCAACCCGCTCTCGGGGACTGAAGCTTTCTTT. This codes for CASNPLSGTEAFF.

This chain links TRBV20-1 with TRBJ2-7; D remains unclear. This CDR3 is built from 11 residues. The V end lost 3 bases, the J end lost 6 bases, and 9 bases lay between the germline ends. The germline V gene encodes CDR1 DFQATT and CDR2 SNEGSKA (reference sequence). This chain's CDR3 is CSASVPGEQYF. The CDR3 bases are TGCAGTGCTAGTGTTCCTGGCGAGCAGTACTTC.

The chain links TRBV19 to TRBJ2-1, with D hard to call. The CDR3 has 14 amino acids. Trimming shortened V by 3 bases and J by 3 bases, and 9 bases separated the two germline ends. The germline CDR1 and CDR2 sequences are LNHDA and SQIVND (reference sequence). CDR3 sequence: CASSITPLYNEQFF. In DNA, the CDR3 is TGTGCCAGTAGTATTACCCCTCTCTACAATGAGCAGTTCTTC.

V gene TRBV25-1 combines with J gene TRBJ2-2; 8 bases line up with TRBD2. CDR1 MGHDK and CDR2 SYGVNS come from the germline V gene. CDR3 length: 16 amino acids. J lost 2 bases, V lost 10 bases, and 12 bases had no gene match. CDR3 amino acids: CATGGGTGLNTGELFF. In DNA, the CDR3 is TGTGCCACCGGGGGGGGCACAGGGTTAAACACCGGGGAGCTGTTTTTT.

V gene TRBV5-6 combines with J gene TRBJ1-2, with D possibly being TRBD1 (5 bases). Deletions cut 0 bases from V and 7 bases from J, with 10 bases between. In germline, CDR1 is SGHDT, CDR2 YYEEEE. The CDR3 spans 13 residues. CDR3 bases: TGTGCCAGCAGCTTGGACAGCGGGGCTGGCTACACCTTC. Its translation: CASSLDSGAGYTF.

This clone showed up just once. CDR3 sequence reads: CASSLVTSGGGTQYF. The CDR3 coding sequence is TGTGCCAGCAGCTTAGTTACTAGCGGGGGAGGGACCCAGTACTTC. This chain joins TRBV7-2 and TRBJ2-5; 11 nucleotides align to TRBD2. The length of the CDR3 is 15 residues. V dropped 1 base and J dropped 7; count of bases not matched to a gene: 5. Germline loops: CDR1 SGHTA, CDR2 FQGNSA.

The CDR3 here is CASSVYEVSGTVGEQFF. CDR3 bases: TGTGCCAGCAGCGTATATGAAGTTAGCGGGACGGTGGGTGAGCAGTTCTTC. The gene calls are TRBV9 and TRBJ2-1; 8 nucleotides match TRBD2. V lost 1 base, J lost 9 bases, and 15 bases stayed unmatched. From germline, CDR1 is SGDLS and CDR2 YYNGEE. CDR3 length: 17 amino acids.

This sequence joins TRBV9 and TRBJ2-7; 7 nucleotides match TRBD2. Germline V lookup: CDR1 SGDLS, CDR2 YYNGEE. J gave up 2 bases and V 3 bases, and 5 bases lay outside the gene matches. The CDR3 sequence is 14 residues long. Here the CDR3 DNA reads TGTGCCAGCAGCGACAGCGGGGACGCCTACGAGCAGTACTTC. It is translated as CASSDSGDAYEQYF.

This clone was seen more than once but under ten times. The rearrangement links TRBV7-9 to TRBJ2-5, with 9 bases matching TRBD1. V lost 1 base and J lost 5; bases outside the gene matches: 2. Per the germline V gene, CDR1 is SEHNR and CDR2 is FQNEAQ (reference sequence). This CDR3 contains 14 residues. The CDR3 reads CASSLETGGETQYF. CDR3 in DNA: TGTGCCAGCAGCTTAGAGACAGGGGGGGAGACCCAGTACTTC. Using reference TRBV7-9 and TRBJ2-5 for the parts outside the CDR3, the full variable domain is DTGVSQNPRHKITKRGQNVTFRCDPISEHNRLYWYRQTLGQGPEFLTYFQNEAQLEKSRLLSDRFSAERPKGSFSTLEIQRTEQGDSAMYLCASSLETGGETQYFGPGTRLLVL.

V is TRBV27 and J is TRBJ2-1; D is unresolved. From germline, CDR1 is MNHEY and CDR2 SMNVEV (reference sequence). The CDR3 covers 17 residues. Between the trimmed V and J ends, which lost 7 bases and 0 bases, there was a span of 19 bases. CDR3: CASIPTLSGSSYNEQFF. The CDR3 nucleotides are TGTGCCAGCATCCCCACCCTATCGGGTAGCTCCTACAATGAGCAGTTCTTC.

The V and J genes are TRBV5-1 and TRBJ2-2; TRBD1 matches 7 bases. The V and J ends lost 3 bases and 6 bases, in that order; junction bases with no gene match: 8. Germline V gives CDR1 SGHRS, CDR2 YFSETQ. This CDR3 contains 15 residues. CDR3 amino acids: CASSWRQGTAGELFF. CDR3 nucleotide sequence: TGCGCCAGCAGCTGGAGACAGGGTACCGCCGGGGAGCTGTTTTTT.

The chain recombines TRBV7-9 with TRBJ2-3; D is unclear. Trimming removed 5 bases at V and 3 bases at J, with 12 bases between. Germline V gives CDR1 SEHNR, CDR2 FQNEAQ (reference sequence). CDR3 length: 14 residues. The CDR3 DNA follows: TGTGCCAGCAGCACCGAAACTTGGACAGATACGCAGTATTTT. This gives the protein CASSTETWTDTQYF.